A single count supports the clone carrying this TCR beta chain. Its target is unknown. Clones were sequenced by immunoSEQ multiplex PCR, and TCRdb holds only the in-frame ones, with some missing. The repertoire holds approximately 20,000 clones, with approximately 80% as singletons. The sample is drawn from a study of somatic mutations in cytotoxic T cells in rheumatoid arthritis. The CDR3 spans 13 residues. The ends were cut back, 1 base at V and 4 bases at J, with 8 bases in the middle. The germline V gene has CDR1 MNHNS and CDR2 SASEGT. Overall study findings and caveats: More than 20% of CD8+ cells belonged to the largest clone in about an eighth of the 65 patients.

The J gene is TRBJ2-7, the V gene TRBV6-1; D not resolved. Sample: CD8+ T cells sorted from blood. The receptor's source is a man aged 18 to 29 with rheumatoid arthritis. CDR3 bases: TGTGCCAGCAGTGAAGTTTGGGGTTACGAGCAGTACTTC. Translation: CASSEVWGYEQYF.